This TCR beta chain emerged from a study of post-analysis software for immune sequencing data. In the study overall: Recorded subtypes: relapsing-remitting, secondary progressive, progressive-relapsing; some patients unannotated.

Libraries were made from TCR beta cDNA, and they carried unique molecular identifiers. TCRdb fed the PCR reads into MiXCR, producing one record per CDR3 protein. The sample holds more than 450,000 distinct CDR3 sequences, 44% seen once. Germline-derived CDR1 and CDR2 are DFQATT and SNEGSKA (reference sequence). This CDR3 spans 14 amino acids. With 6 bases removed from V and 0 bases from J, the gap between germline ends came to 12 bases. Study-wide results and limits: Normalized Chao1 diversity in multiple sclerosis patients fell significantly below that of controls. With TRBV5-6, TRBV5-1 and TRBV20-1 included, about five TRBV segments were more frequent in patients than in controls.

A word on this clonotype: The antigen remains unidentified.

This receptor was taken from a girl under 18 with multiple sclerosis. The gene calls are TRBV20-1 and TRBJ2-1; D is tentatively TRBD1 or TRBD2 (6 bases each). Input material: blood. As DNA, the CDR3 is TGCAGTGCAGTAGCGGACAGCTCCTACAATGAGCAGTTCTTC. The encoded protein is CSAVADSSYNEQFF.